What follows are 12 T cell receptor beta chains derived from one specimen sequenced in a study of shared clonotypes between healthy human individuals. CD45RO-negative, CCR7-selected cells formed the naive CD8 fraction, which excluded terminally differentiated effector memory CD45RA+ cells. Libraries were prepared by immunoSEQ multiplex PCR; TCRdb keeps only in-frame clonotypes and omits some of them. The sample holds approximately 740,000 clones, nearly 95% seen once. Specimen: naive CD8+ T cells sorted from blood. These receptors came from a man aged 30 to 45 in good health.

The chain combines TRBV4-1 with TRBJ2-7; D is uncertain. Germline V gene sequence: CDR1 MGHRA, CDR2 YSYEKL. The CDR3 length is 15 residues. V lost 0 bases and J 2 bases, leaving 11 bases between the germline ends. The CDR3 spells CASSQEARVPYEQYF. The CDR3 bases are TGCGCCAGCAGCCAAGAAGCTAGGGTACCCTACGAGCAGTACTTC.

This chain joins TRBV2 and TRBJ1-6, with a possible D match to TRBD1 (5 bases). This CDR3 comprises 15 residues. Germline values: CDR1 SNHLY, CDR2 FYNNEI. The V end lost 6 bases, the J end lost 6 bases, and 15 bases lay between the germline ends. For the CDR3, the DNA is TGTGCCAGCAGAGACACCGGGACGGGTAATTCACCCCTCCACTTT. This gives the protein CASRDTGTGNSPLHF. The full variable domain, with the rest looked up from reference TRBV2 and TRBJ1-6, is EPEVTQTPSHQVTQMGQEVILRCVPISNHLYFYWYRQILGQKVEFLVSFYNNEISEKSEIFDDQFSVERPDGSNFTLKIRSTKLEDSAMYFCASRDTGTGNSPLHFGNGTRLTVT.

The rearrangement uses TRBV7-6 and TRBJ2-1, with 10 bases fitting TRBD1. The ends lost 6 bases at V and 7 bases at J; junction bases unmatched: 18. CDR3 length: 18 residues. CDR1 and CDR2 (germline): SGHVS, FNYEAQ. This CDR3 reads CASSPSRVSGQGRNEQFF. CDR3 sequence (DNA): TGTGCCAGCAGTCCCTCGAGGGTATCGGGACAGGGGAGGAATGAGCAGTTCTTC.

This clone has a single count. The V gene is TRBV21-1, the J gene TRBJ2-7; the tabulated D call, TRBD1, remains unverified against the DNA. TRBV21-1 constitutes a pseudogene. The CDR3 extends over 17 amino acids. The CDR3 loop reads CASSNVFRDRGLYEQYF. The CDR3 coding sequence is TGTGCCAGCAGCAATGTTTTTAGGGACAGGGGGCTATACGAGCAGTACTTC.

This chain uses TRBV10-3 with TRBJ2-7, with D possibly TRBD2 on 6 matching bases. V was trimmed by 7 bases and J by 3 bases, leaving 13 bases between them. Germline CDR1 ENHRY, CDR2 SYGVKD. The CDR3 loop spans 13 amino acids. CDR3 loop: CAITDGGLYEQYF. DNA of the CDR3: TGTGCCATCACCGACGGGGGACTCTACGAGCAGTACTTC.

The CDR3: CAWSPTVPDTQYF. The CDR3, as DNA: TGTGCCTGGAGTCCTACGGTCCCAGATACGCAGTATTTT. J is TRBJ2-3 and V is TRBV30; D remains unclear. From germline, CDR1 is GTSNPN and CDR2 SVGIG (reference sequence). There are 13 residues in the CDR3. Trimming pared 2 bases from V and 4 bases from J, leaving 10 bases between.

This clone has just a few counts. V gene TRBV9 combines with J gene TRBJ1-2, with D possibly matching TRBD1 (5 bases). CDR1 and CDR2 from the germline V gene are SGDLS and YYNGEE. Trimming shortened V by 4 bases and J by 8 bases, and 15 bases separated the two germline ends. This CDR3 region has 13 residues. CDR3 bases: TGTGCCAGCAGCTCCTCCCTTGGGGACGGCTACACCTTC. The encoded protein is CASSSSLGDGYTF.

The chain uses TRBV5-1 and TRBJ1-1, with D perhaps matching TRBD1 (5 bases). The V gene's germline CDR1 is SGHRS and CDR2 YFSETQ. The CDR3 runs 18 residues. Trimming took off 0 bases at V and 0 bases at J, with 18 bases between the two ends. CDR3 amino acids: CASSLVLEGTGMNTEAFF. CDR3 DNA sequence: TGCGCCAGCAGCTTGGTTTTAGAGGGGACCGGGATGAACACTGAAGCTTTCTTT.

The chain joins TRBV5-1 to TRBJ2-3; possibly TRBD1 for D (6 bases). Germline loops: CDR1 SGHRS, CDR2 YFSETQ. CDR3 length: 16 residues. V lost 0 bases, J lost 2 bases, and 13 bases lay in between. CDR3 DNA: TGCGCCAGCAGCTTGGGGGACAACCTACTCACAGATACGCAGTATTTT. Translation gives CASSLGDNLLTDTQYF. The full variable domain, its missing parts supplied by reference TRBV5-1 and TRBJ2-3, is KAGVTQTPRYLIKTRGQQVTLSCSPISGHRSVSWYQQTPGQGLQFLFEYFSETQRNKGNFPGRFSGRQFSNSRSEMNVSTLELGDSALYLCASSLGDNLLTDTQYFGPGTRLTVL.

The gene calls are TRBV7-8 and TRBJ1-5; TRBD1 agrees at 11 bases. Unmatched junction bases numbered 2, after V lost 1 base and J lost 6 bases. CDR1 SGHVS and CDR2 FQNEAQ come from the germline V gene. The CDR3 spans 15 residues. CDR3 in amino acids: CASSLGTGGVQPQHF. Written as DNA, the CDR3 is TGTGCCAGCAGCTTAGGGACAGGGGGCGTTCAGCCCCAGCATTTT.

The rearrangement joins TRBV27 to TRBJ2-7, with 7 bases fitting TRBD1. Germline-derived CDR1 and CDR2 are MNHEY and SMNVEV (reference sequence). Unmatched junction bases numbered 4, after V lost 6 bases and J lost 2 bases. The CDR3 extends over 13 amino acids. The CDR3 bases are TGTGCCAGCAGCCAAACAGGGGCCTACGAGCAGTACTTC. This translates into CASSQTGAYEQYF.

The chain joins TRBV9 to TRBJ2-7, with TRBD1 identical over 8 bases. The V segment lost 4 bases and the J segment 3 bases; nucleotides outside the gene matches: 9. CDR3 length equals 15 residues. Germline assignment: CDR1 SGDLS and CDR2 YYNGEE. The CDR3 coding sequence is TGTGCCAGCAGCCCGCGACAGGGGAGGTTCTACGAGCAGTACTTC. It is translated as CASSPRQGRFYEQYF. Using reference TRBV9 and TRBJ2-7 for the parts outside the CDR3, the full variable domain is DSGVTQTPKHLITATGQRVTLRCSPRSGDLSVYWYQQSLDQGLQFLIQYYNGEERAKGNILERFSAQQFPDLHSELNLSSLELGDSALYFCASSPRQGRFYEQYFGPGTRLTVT.